The 11 T cell receptor beta chains below were found in one sample sequenced in a study of blood T cells in healthy people across ages (dated by TCRdb to between 2015 and 2017). The library was produced with 5' RACE. The second PCR ran for about 7 to 11 cycles and used a J-beta primer mix along with a sample-barcoded 5' primer. The raw public reads went through TCRdb reprocessing: fastp at Q25, MiXCR clone calling, in-frame beta chains kept. Rows are combined by CDR3 protein, so each entry shows the most common genes and DNA. Recorded for this sample are around 1,900,000 distinct CDR3 sequences; roughly two fifths of them occurred a single time. The top ten clonotypes cover 20% to 25% of the sample. What was sequenced was blood. All receptors come from a human donor in good health.

Note on this clonotype: The junction departs from germline at one end; a sequencing error may be responsible. The V and J genes are TRBV15 and TRBJ1-3; D unclear. Germline values: CDR1 LNHNV, CDR2 YYDKDF (reference sequence). The CDR3 length is 16 residues. The CDR3 sequence is CTTSGYKHSSGNTIYF. The CDR3 nucleotides are TGTACCACCAGCGGGTACAAGCACAGCTCTGGAAACACCATATATTTT.

The V call is TRBV28, the J call TRBJ1-2, with TRBD1 identical over 10 bases. The CDR3 spans 14 residues. The trim removed 8 bases at V and 4 bases at J, leaving 7 bases unmatched. Germline V gives CDR1 MDHEN, CDR2 SYDVKM. Here the CDR3 reads CASLLTGGGYGYTF. CDR3 DNA: TGTGCCAGCCTACTGACAGGGGGCGGCTATGGCTACACCTTC.

The chain is built from TRBV5-1 and TRBJ1-4; weak D call: TRBD1 (6 bases). Trimming pared 4 bases from V and 8 bases from J, leaving 18 bases between. The CDR3 contains 15 residues. Germline CDR1 is SGHRS and CDR2 is YFSETQ. CDR3 DNA sequence: TGCGCCAGCAGCCTAATAGGGACAAGGGAGGAAAAACTGTTTTTT. This sequence encodes CASSLIGTREEKLFF. The full variable domain, completed using reference TRBV5-1 and TRBJ1-4, is KAGVTQTPRYLIKTRGQQVTLSCSPISGHRSVSWYQQTPGQGLQFLFEYFSETQRNKGNFPGRFSGRQFSNSRSEMNVSTLELGDSALYLCASSLIGTREEKLFFGSGTQLSVL.

The sample holds a few counts of this clonotype. This sequence joins TRBV7-9 and TRBJ2-5; D is perhaps TRBD1 or TRBD2 (5 bases each). Trimming shortened V by 5 bases and J by 5 bases, and 24 bases separated the two germline ends. Germline V lookup: CDR1 SEHNR, CDR2 FQNEAQ (reference sequence). There are 17 residues in the CDR3. The CDR3 DNA sequence: TGTGCCAGCAGCCCATCGGCGTGGGGGAAAAACGAGGAGACCCAGTACTTC. Amino acid sequence: CASSPSAWGKNEETQYF. Filled out from reference TRBV7-9 and TRBJ2-5, the complete variable domain reads DTGVSQNPRHKITKRGQNVTFRCDPISEHNRLYWYRQTLGQGPEFLTYFQNEAQLEKSRLLSDRFSAERPKGSFSTLEIQRTEQGDSAMYLCASSPSAWGKNEETQYFGPGTRLLVL.

This clonotype has only a few counts. The V call is TRBV12-3 or TRBV12-4, the J call TRBJ1-5; tentatively, D is TRBD1 (6 bases). Trimming stripped 4 bases from V and 3 bases from J, with 10 bases between. The CDR3 contains 14 residues. CDR3 region: CASSYRDINQPQHF. The DNA of the CDR3 is TGTGCCAGCAGTTACAGGGATATCAATCAGCCCCAGCATTTT.

V gene TRBV2 combines with J gene TRBJ1-2; 10 bases line up with TRBD1. The CDR3 covers 14 residues. CDR1 and CDR2 from the germline V gene are SNHLY and FYNNEI. Trimming at V came to 6 bases and at J to 6 bases, leaving 7 bases not matched to a gene. CDR3 DNA: TGTGCCAGCAGCGGACAGGGGGAAAGGAATGGCTACACCTTC. Amino acids: CASSGQGERNGYTF.

The rearrangement links TRBV5-6 to TRBJ2-3; no clear D. There are 14 residues in the CDR3. CDR1 and CDR2 (germline): SGHDT, YYEEEE. With 0 bases removed from V and 2 bases from J, the gap between germline ends came to 7 bases. The CDR3 DNA sequence: TGTGCCAGCAGCTTGGGTCGGATCACAGATACGCAGTATTTT. It encodes CASSLGRITDTQYF.

The V gene is TRBV7-2, the J gene TRBJ2-7; TRBD1 might be the D (5 bases). In germline, CDR1 is SGHTA, CDR2 FQGNSA. The CDR3 loop spans 16 amino acids. V gave up 3 bases and J gave up 6 bases, with 21 bases separating them. The CDR3 region is CASSFQGRGIVAEQYF. The CDR3 DNA sequence: TGTGCCAGCAGCTTTCAGGGTCGTGGAATCGTGGCCGAGCAGTACTTC.

The V and J genes are TRBV29-1 and TRBJ1-2; D perhaps matches TRBD1 (5 bases). The germline V gene encodes CDR1 SQVTM and CDR2 ANQGSEA. Between the trimmed V and J ends, which lost 6 bases and 1 base, there was a span of 12 bases. The CDR3 runs 13 residues. CDR3 sequence: CSVPGLGNYGYTF. CDR3 DNA sequence: TGCAGCGTCCCGGGACTGGGTAACTATGGCTACACCTTC.

Only a few counts were recorded for this clonotype. V is TRBV12-3 or TRBV12-4 and J is TRBJ1-5; the D is unclear. The CDR3 is 13 residues long. Trimming stripped 6 bases from V and 5 bases from J, with 11 bases between. The CDR3, as DNA: TGTGCCAGCAGCTTACCGCCAGATCAGCCCCAGCATTTT. The encoded protein is CASSLPPDQPQHF.

This clonotype has only one observation. The chain has TRBV12-3 or TRBV12-4 and TRBJ1-5, with a weak D call TRBD1 (5 bases). The CDR3 is 13 amino acids. V was cut by 4 bases and J by 6 bases, with 10 bases left in between. The CDR3 region has the DNA TGTGCCAGCAGTTCGAACCAGGGTCAGCCCCAGCATTTT. Encoded protein: CASSSNQGQPQHF.